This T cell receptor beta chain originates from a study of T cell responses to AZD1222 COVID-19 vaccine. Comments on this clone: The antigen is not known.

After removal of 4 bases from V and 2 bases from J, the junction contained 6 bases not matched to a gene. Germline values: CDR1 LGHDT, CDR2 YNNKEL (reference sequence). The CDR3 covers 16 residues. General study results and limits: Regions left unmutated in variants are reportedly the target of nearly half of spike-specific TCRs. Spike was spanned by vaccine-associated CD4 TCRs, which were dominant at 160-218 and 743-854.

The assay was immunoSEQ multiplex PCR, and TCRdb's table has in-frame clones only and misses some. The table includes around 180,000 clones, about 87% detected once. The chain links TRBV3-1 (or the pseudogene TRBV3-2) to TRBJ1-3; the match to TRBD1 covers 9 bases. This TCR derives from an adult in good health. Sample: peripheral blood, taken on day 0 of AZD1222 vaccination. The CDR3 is CASSPMTGGAGNTIYF. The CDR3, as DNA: TGTGCCAGCAGCCCTATGACAGGGGGGGCTGGAAACACCATATATTTT.